This TCR beta chain is drawn from a study of human T cells and chemical hapten exposure. Overall study context: Slight differences in pooled library volume were the main source of varying TCR yields across samples. Points from the study as a whole: The study found that PT1 expanded TCR counts correlated positively with patch test score. High-frequency TCRs, those above 1 in 1000, stayed the same after DPC sensitization.

The CDR3 consists of 12 residues. V lost 6 bases and J lost 3; bases outside the gene matches: 2. CDR1 and CDR2 from the germline V gene are DFQATT and SNEGSKA (reference sequence). MiXCR was run by TCRdb on the RACE reads, yielding one entry per CDR3 protein. The table records approximately 79,000 distinct CDR3 sequences, 10% of them present only once. The table lists this clonotype with many counts. Its antigen is still unknown. Time point noted: patch test 1, 2 weeks after DPC sensitization. Treatment indicated: therapeutic diphenylcyclopropenone sensitization with weekly scalp DPC. This sequence was found in a woman in her fifties or sixties with alopecia areata. Some clones in this sample may be carry-over from other donors' samples. The gene calls are TRBV20-1 and TRBJ2-7; 10 nucleotides align to TRBD1. The starting material was whole blood, obtained in connection with sensitization to the hapten diphenylcyclopropenone (DPC). The CDR3 region is CSATGGFYEQYF. As DNA, the CDR3 is TGCAGTGCGACAGGGGGCTTCTACGAGCAGTACTTC.